The rows below give T cell receptor beta chains drawn from one sample of a study of blood T cell repertoires in COVID-19. Generated by immunoSEQ multiplex PCR, the TCRdb table keeps only in-frame clones and is missing some. The sample carries around 260,000 clones, around 86% recorded once. What was sequenced was peripheral blood. The receptors originated from a man aged 35 to 55 who had recovered from COVID-19. Both conserved end residues are part of each CDR3.

V gene,J gene,CDR3 protein
TRBV29-1,TRBJ2-1,CSVEGGRDYNEQFF
TRBV2,TRBJ2-1,CASSIYRDFSYNEQFF
TRBV6-2/TRBV6-3,TRBJ2-3,CASSYSKGDFSSTDTQYF
TRBV3-1/TRBV3-2,TRBJ2-1,CASSHLAGAGGQFF
TRBV5-4,TRBJ2-3,CASSFGAPSGRVDTQYF
TRBV5-1,TRBJ2-2,CASSPGAGGPVGELFF
TRBV2,TRBJ2-1,CASSKGTGGFNEQFF
TRBV6-4,TRBJ2-7,CASSDSRDYEQYF
TRBV18,TRBJ2-7,CASSTGPSYEQYF
TRBV5-4,TRBJ2-1,CASLAGAGAGNNEQFF
TRBV24-1,TRBJ2-5,CATSDLTGLETQYF
TRBV2,TRBJ2-3,CASSVSDRGDTQYF
TRBV2,TRBJ2-3,CASSGLRGWDTQYF
TRBV7-6,TRBJ2-2,CASSPGLAGYTGELFF
TRBV3-1/TRBV3-2,TRBJ1-2,CASSQVVLRDRETPYGYTF
TRBV6-5,TRBJ2-1,CASRASGGVYNEQFF
TRBV9,TRBJ1-2,CASSTSGGVNYGYTF
TRBV6-6,TRBJ1-5,CAARGSNQPQHF
TRBV5-1,TRBJ1-2,CASSGGDGYTF
TRBV6-6,TRBJ1-3,CASTGQFGNTIYF
TRBV6-5,TRBJ2-7,CASNTGTGGSEQYF
TRBV29-1,TRBJ2-1,CSVGAEGEQFF
TRBV6-5,TRBJ2-5,CASNNGLRRETQYF
TRBV27,TRBJ1-6,CASMRQTDNSPLHF
TRBV7-2,TRBJ2-5,CASSFGAITSETQYF
TRBV10-2,TRBJ2-7,CARPPPGQGWYEQYF
TRBV28,TRBJ1-2,CASSPGGQGATYGYTF
TRBV6-5,TRBJ2-7,CASSPNDREQYF
TRBV9,TRBJ2-1,CASSFRDRGHVGKDEQFF
TRBV19,TRBJ1-1,CASSKTSTDRWRVGTEAFF
TRBV29-1,TRBJ2-5,CSVGSGVGETQYF
TRBV7-9,TRBJ2-5,CASSLGQGFETQYF
TRBV7-8,TRBJ1-2,CASSLDGTGSSNYGYTF
TRBV6-5,TRBJ2-7,CASRITGTSGFEQYF
TRBV6-1,TRBJ2-7,CASSEGPRGEQYF
TRBV3-1/TRBV3-2,TRBJ1-4,CASSQDFGGSEKLFF